This TCR beta chain was recovered during a study of blood T cell repertoires in COVID-19. Overall study context: Sites across the United States, Italy and Spain contributed samples from acute and convalescent COVID-19.

Living in about two dozen US areas, the participants were between about 18 and 95 years of age. Assignment of participants to cohorts was predicated upon participant-reported clinical history. The study counted Cohort 3 donors as recovered given two negative PCRs, clearance, or symptom resolution. Deletions cut 4 bases from V and 3 bases from J, with 17 bases between. Germline V gene lookup returns CDR1 SGDLS and CDR2 YYNGEE. The CDR3 contains 15 residues. Libraries were prepared by immunoSEQ multiplex PCR; TCRdb keeps only in-frame clonotypes and omits some of them. The repertoire holds a few hundred thousand clones, roughly 90% seen once, with 1% in the top ten.

The TCR was taken from a woman aged 25 to 39 who had recovered from COVID-19. V is TRBV9 and J is TRBJ2-7; D is perhaps TRBD1 (6 bases). The material sequenced was PBMCs or T cells enriched from blood (not recorded which). The CDR3 is CASSPQIRGGYEQYF. CDR3 in DNA: TGTGCCAGCAGCCCTCAAATCAGGGGTGGCTACGAGCAGTACTTC.